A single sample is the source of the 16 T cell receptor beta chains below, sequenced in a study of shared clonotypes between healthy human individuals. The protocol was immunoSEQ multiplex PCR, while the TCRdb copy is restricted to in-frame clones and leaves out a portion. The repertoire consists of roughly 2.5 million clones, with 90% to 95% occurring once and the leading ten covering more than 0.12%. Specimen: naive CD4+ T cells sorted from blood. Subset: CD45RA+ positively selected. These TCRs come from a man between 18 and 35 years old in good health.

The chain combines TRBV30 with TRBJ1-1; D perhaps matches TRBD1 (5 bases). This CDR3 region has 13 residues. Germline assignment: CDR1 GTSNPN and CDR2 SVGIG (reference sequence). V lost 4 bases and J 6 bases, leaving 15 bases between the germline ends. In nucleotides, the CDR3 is TGTGCCTGGATCGTCCAGGGAAACGCTGAAGCTTTCTTT. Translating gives CAWIVQGNAEAFF.

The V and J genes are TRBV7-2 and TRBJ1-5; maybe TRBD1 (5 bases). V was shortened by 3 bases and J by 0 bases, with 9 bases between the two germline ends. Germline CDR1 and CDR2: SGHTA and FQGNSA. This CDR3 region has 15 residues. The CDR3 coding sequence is TGTGCCAGCAGCTTCGGGGCATATAGCAATCAGCCCCAGCATTTT. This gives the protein CASSFGAYSNQPQHF.

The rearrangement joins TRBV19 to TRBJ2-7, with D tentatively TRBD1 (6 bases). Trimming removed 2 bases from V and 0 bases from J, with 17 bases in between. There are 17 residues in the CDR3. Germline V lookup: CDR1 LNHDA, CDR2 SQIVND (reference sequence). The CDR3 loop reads CASSIKGDVGDSYEQYF. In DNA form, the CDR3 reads TGTGCCAGTAGTATAAAGGGGGATGTCGGGGACTCCTACGAGCAGTACTTC.

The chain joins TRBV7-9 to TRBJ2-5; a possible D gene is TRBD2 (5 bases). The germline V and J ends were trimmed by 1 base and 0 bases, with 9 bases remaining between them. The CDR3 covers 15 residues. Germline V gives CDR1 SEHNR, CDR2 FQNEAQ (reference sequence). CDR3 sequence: CASSLVRGNQETQYF. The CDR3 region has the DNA TGTGCCAGCAGCTTAGTACGGGGAAACCAAGAGACCCAGTACTTC. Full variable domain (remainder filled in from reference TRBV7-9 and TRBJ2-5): DTGVSQNPRHKITKRGQNVTFRCDPISEHNRLYWYRQTLGQGPEFLTYFQNEAQLEKSRLLSDRFSAERPKGSFSTLEIQRTEQGDSAMYLCASSLVRGNQETQYFGPGTRLLVL.

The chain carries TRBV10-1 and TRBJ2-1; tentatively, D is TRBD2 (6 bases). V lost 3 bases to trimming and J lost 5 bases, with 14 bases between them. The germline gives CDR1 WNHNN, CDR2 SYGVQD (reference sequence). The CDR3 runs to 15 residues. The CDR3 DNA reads TGCGCCAGCAGTGACCGGGGGAAGGGGAACAATGAGCAGTTCTTC. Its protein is CASSDRGKGNNEQFF.

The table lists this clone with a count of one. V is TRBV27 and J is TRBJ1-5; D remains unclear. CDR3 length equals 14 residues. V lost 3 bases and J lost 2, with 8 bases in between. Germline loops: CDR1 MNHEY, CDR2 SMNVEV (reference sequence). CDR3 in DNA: TGTGCCAGCAGTTTCCTTTTCGGCAATCAGCCCCAGCATTTT. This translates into CASSFLFGNQPQHF.

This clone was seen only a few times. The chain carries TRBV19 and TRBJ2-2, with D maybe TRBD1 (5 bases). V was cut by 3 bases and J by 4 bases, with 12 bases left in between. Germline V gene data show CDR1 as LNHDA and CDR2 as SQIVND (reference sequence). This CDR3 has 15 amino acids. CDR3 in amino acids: CASSMMQGGTGELFF. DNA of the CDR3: TGTGCCAGTAGTATGATGCAGGGTGGCACCGGGGAGCTGTTTTTT.

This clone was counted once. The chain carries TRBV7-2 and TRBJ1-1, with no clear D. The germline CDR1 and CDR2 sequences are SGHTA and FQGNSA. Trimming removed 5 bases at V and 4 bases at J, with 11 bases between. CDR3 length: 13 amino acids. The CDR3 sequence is CASSHTLGTEAFF. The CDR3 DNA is TGTGCCAGCAGCCACACTCTCGGCACTGAAGCTTTCTTT.

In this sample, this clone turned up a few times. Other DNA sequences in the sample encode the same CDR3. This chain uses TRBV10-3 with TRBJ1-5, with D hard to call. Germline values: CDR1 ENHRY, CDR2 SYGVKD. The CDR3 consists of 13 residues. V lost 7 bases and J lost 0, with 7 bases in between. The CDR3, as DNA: TGTGCCATCACCGGCGATAGCAATCAGCCCCAGCATTTT. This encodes CAITGDSNQPQHF.

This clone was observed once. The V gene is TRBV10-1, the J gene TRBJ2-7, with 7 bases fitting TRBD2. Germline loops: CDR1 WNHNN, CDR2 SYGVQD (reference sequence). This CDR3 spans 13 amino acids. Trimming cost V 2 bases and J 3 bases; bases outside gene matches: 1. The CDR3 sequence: CASSEAGVYEQYF. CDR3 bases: TGCGCCAGCAGTGAGGCGGGAGTCTACGAGCAGTACTTC.

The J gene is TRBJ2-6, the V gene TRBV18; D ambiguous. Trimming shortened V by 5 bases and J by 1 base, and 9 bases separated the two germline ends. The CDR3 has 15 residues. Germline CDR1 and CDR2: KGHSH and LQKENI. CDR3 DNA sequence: TGTGCCAGCTCAAGACCGGTATCTGGGGCCAACGTCCTGACTTTC. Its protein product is CASSRPVSGANVLTF.

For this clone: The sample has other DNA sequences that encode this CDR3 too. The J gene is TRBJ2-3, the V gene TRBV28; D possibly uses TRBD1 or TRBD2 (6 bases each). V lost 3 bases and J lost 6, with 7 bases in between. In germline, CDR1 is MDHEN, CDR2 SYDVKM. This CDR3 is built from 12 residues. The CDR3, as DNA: TGTGCCAGCAGTTTGGGGGGCGATACGCAGTATTTT. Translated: CASSLGGDTQYF. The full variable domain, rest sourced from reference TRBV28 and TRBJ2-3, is DVKVTQSSRYLVKRTGEKVFLECVQDMDHENMFWYRQDPGLGLRLIYFSYDVKMKEKGDIPEGYSVSREKKERFSLILESASTNQTSMYLCASSLGGDTQYFGPGTRLTVL.

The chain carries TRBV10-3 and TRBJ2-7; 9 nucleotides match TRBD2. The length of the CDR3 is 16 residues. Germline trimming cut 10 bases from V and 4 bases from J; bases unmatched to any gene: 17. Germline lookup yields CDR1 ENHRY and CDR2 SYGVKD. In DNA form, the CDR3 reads TGTGCCACCACTAGAGGCGGGAGGGCCCCCGGGTACGAGCAGTACTTC. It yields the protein CATTRGGRAPGYEQYF.

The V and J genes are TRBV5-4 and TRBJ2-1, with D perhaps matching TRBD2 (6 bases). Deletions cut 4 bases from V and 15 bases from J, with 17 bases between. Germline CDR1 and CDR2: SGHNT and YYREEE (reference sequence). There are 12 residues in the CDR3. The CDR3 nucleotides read TGTGCCAGCAGCATGGGGACTGGCCCCGGGTTCTTC. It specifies CASSMGTGPGFF.

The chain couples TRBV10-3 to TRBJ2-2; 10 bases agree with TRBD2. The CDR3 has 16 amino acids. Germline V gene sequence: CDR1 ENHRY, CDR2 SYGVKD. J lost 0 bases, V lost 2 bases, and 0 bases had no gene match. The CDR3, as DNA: TGTGCCATCAGTGAGCTAGCGGGGGCGAACACCGGGGAGCTGTTTTTT. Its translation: CAISELAGANTGELFF.

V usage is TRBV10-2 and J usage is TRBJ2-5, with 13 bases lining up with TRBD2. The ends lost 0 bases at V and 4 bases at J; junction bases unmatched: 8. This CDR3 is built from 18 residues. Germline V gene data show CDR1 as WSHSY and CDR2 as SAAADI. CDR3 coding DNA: TGCGCCAGCAGTGAGTCGCGACTAGCGGGGGGATCGCGAGAGACCCAGTACTTC. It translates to CASSESRLAGGSRETQYF.